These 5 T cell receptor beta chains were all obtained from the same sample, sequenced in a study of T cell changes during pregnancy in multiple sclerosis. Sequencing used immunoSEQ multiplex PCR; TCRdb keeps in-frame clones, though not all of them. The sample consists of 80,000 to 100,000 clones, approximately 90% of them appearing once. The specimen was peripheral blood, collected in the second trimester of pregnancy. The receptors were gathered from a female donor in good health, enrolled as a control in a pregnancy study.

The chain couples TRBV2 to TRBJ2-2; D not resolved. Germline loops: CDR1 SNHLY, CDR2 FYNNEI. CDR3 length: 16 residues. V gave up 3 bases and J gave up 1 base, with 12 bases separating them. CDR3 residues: CASSENRVLNTGELFF. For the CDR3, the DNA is TGTGCCAGCAGTGAGAACCGGGTGTTGAACACCGGGGAGCTGTTTTTT.

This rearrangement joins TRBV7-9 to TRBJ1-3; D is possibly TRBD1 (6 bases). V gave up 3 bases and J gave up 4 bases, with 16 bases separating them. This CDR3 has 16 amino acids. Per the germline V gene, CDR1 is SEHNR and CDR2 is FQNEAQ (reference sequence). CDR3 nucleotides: TGTGCCAGCAGCTTCAAAGGACAGTTGAAGGGAAACACCATATATTTT. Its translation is CASSFKGQLKGNTIYF.

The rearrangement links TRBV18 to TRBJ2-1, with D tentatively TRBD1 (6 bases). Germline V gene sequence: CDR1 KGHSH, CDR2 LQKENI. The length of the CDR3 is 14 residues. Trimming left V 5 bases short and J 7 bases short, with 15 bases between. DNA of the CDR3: TGTGCCAGCTCAGTCTTATCAGGGGCGAATGAGCAGTTCTTC. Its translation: CASSVLSGANEQFF.

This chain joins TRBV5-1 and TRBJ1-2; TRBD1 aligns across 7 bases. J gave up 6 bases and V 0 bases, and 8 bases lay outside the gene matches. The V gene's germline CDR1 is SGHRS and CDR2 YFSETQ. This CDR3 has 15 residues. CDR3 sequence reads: CASSLGRGQLDGYTF. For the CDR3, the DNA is TGCGCCAGCAGCTTGGGGAGGGGGCAACTCGATGGCTACACCTTC.

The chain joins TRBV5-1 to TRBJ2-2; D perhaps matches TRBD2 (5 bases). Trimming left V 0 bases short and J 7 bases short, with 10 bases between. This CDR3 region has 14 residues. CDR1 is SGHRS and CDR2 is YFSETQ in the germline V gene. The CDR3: CASSLAGVRGELFF. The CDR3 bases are TGCGCCAGCAGCTTGGCCGGGGTCCGCGGGGAGCTGTTTTTT.